This T cell receptor beta chain was retrieved from a study of blood T cell repertoires in COVID-19. Study in general: The United States, Italy and Spain were the sources of the acute and convalescent COVID-19 samples. T cells, B-cell-depleted T cells, or PBMCs supplied cDNA or gDNA.

This CDR3 spans 14 amino acids. CDR1 is GTSNPN and CDR2 is SVGIG in the germline V gene (reference sequence). How the authors handled the data: Reference gene primer amplification in the assay estimated nucleated cell counts. The data were produced by immunoSEQ multiplex PCR, yet TCRdb's version contains in-frame clones alone and is incomplete. D and trimming come from the DNA, and the V and J calls and clone size come from that table. Of some 170,000 clones in the sample, roughly 80% were seen once. The sequenced sample consisted of peripheral blood. The receptor was derived from a woman in her 70s with acute or convalescent COVID-19. The chain is built from TRBV30 and TRBJ1-1; tentative D call: TRBD1 (5 bases). The CDR3 DNA follows: TGTGCAAGTAATGCCTGGGGCTCGAACACTGAAGCTTTCTTT. Encoded protein: CASNAWGSNTEAFF.